This T cell receptor (beta chain) comes out of a study of blood T cell repertoires in COVID-19. CDR3 length: 17 amino acids. Sequencing was performed with immunoSEQ multiplex PCR; in TCRdb, only in-frame clones are kept and a portion is missing. This sample carries about 200,000 clones, 85% of them seen once, and the ten largest clones take 15% to 20%. The V gene is TRBV21-1, the J gene TRBJ2-1; the DNA was not compared with TRBD2, the D call given in the table. TRBV21-1 is designated a pseudogene. The sample comprised PBMCs or T cells enriched from blood (not recorded which). The receptor's source is a man between 35 and 55 years old who had recovered from COVID-19. DNA for the CDR3: TGTGCCAGCAGCTCCTGGGGGAGGGATCGGGGGAACAATGAGCAGTTCTTC. This translates into CASSSWGRDRGNNEQFF.